The 29 T cell receptor beta chains listed next were all sequenced from one sample in a study of blood T cell repertoires in COVID-19. Only in-frame clones appear in the TCRdb table, and some are missing; sequencing was by immunoSEQ multiplex PCR. Of 20,000 to 30,000 clones detected, around nine tenths appear once; the ten largest clones hold almost 8%. The source material was peripheral blood. The source is a human donor in a cohort sampled during active COVID-19.

The chain combines TRBV19 with TRBJ1-1; tentatively, D is TRBD1 (5 bases). Germline CDR1 LNHDA, CDR2 SQIVND (reference sequence). Trimming took 4 bases from V and 5 from J, leaving 14 bases between them. CDR3 length equals 14 residues. CDR3 region: CASSTGGGGTEAFF. The CDR3 nucleotides read TGTGCCAGTAGTACCGGGGGGGGTGGTACTGAAGCTTTCTTT.

This clone was seen a single time. The gene calls are TRBV11-3 and TRBJ2-1, with 7 nucleotides matching TRBD2. The CDR3 has 16 amino acids. The V and J ends lost 1 base and 6 bases, in that order; junction bases with no gene match: 9. Germline loops: CDR1 SGHNT, CDR2 YENEEA. CDR3 residues: CASSLVGGILRNEQFF. CDR3 sequence (DNA): TGTGCCAGCAGCTTAGTGGGGGGGATACTACGCAATGAGCAGTTCTTC.

The chain employs TRBV10-2 and TRBJ2-2; TRBD1 agrees at 8 bases. CDR3 length: 17 amino acids. Losses at the gene ends were 0 bases for V and 2 bases for J; bases not matched to a gene: 5. Per germline, CDR1 WSHSY and CDR2 SAAADI. DNA for the CDR3: TGCGCCAGCAGTGAGTCGGAGGGGACAGGAAACACCGGGGAGCTGTTTTTT. Its protein is CASSESEGTGNTGELFF.

This clone turned up a few times. The chain combines TRBV19 with TRBJ2-7, with D possibly matching TRBD2 (6 bases). Germline CDR1 is LNHDA and CDR2 is SQIVND (reference sequence). Trimming left V 6 bases short and J 2 bases short, with 17 bases between. This CDR3 spans 15 amino acids. DNA for the CDR3: TGTGCCAGTAGCGATTTGGGGAGGACGCCCTACGAGCAGTACTTC. The encoded protein is CASSDLGRTPYEQYF.

The chain uses TRBV7-3 and TRBJ1-2; weak D call: TRBD1 (6 bases). V was cut by 4 bases and J by 0 bases, with 12 bases left in between. CDR1 SGHTA and CDR2 FQGTGA come from the germline V gene. The CDR3 runs 15 residues. The CDR3 coding sequence is TGTGCCAGCAGCTCGACAGGTCTTACTAACTATGGCTACACCTTC. Its protein product is CASSSTGLTNYGYTF. Drawing the rest from reference TRBV7-3 and TRBJ1-2, the complete variable domain is GAGVSQTPSNKVTEKGKYVELRCDPISGHTALYWYRQSLGQGPEFLIYFQGTGAADDSGLPNDRFFAVRPEGSVSTLKIQRTERGDSAVYLCASSSTGLTNYGYTFGSGTRLTVV.

This clone was picked up one time. The CDR3 DNA is TGCGCCAGCAGCTCATTACCGGGACAGGGGGCGAACACCGGGGAGCTGTTTTTT. It specifies CASSSLPGQGANTGELFF. The V and J genes are TRBV5-1 and TRBJ2-2; the match to TRBD1 covers 11 bases. The CDR3 has 18 amino acids. Per the germline V gene, CDR1 is SGHRS and CDR2 is YFSETQ. Trimming took 3 bases from V and 0 from J; bases not matched to a gene: 7.

This clone occurred once. This CDR3 is CASSYPGTGGVNEQFF. CDR3 coding DNA: TGTGCCAGCAGTTACCCCGGGACAGGGGGAGTCAATGAGCAGTTCTTC. The chain combines TRBV6-5 with TRBJ2-1; 11 bases match TRBD1. Germline V gene sequence: CDR1 MNHEY, CDR2 SVGAGI. The length of the CDR3 is 16 residues. With V trimmed by 2 bases and J by 6 bases, 6 bases remained unmatched.

This chain connects TRBV7-9 to TRBJ2-3; D might be TRBD1 (5 bases). With 1 base removed from V and 3 bases from J, the gap between germline ends came to 14 bases. The CDR3 is made up of 16 amino acids. Germline CDR1 and CDR2: SEHNR and FQNEAQ (reference sequence). CDR3 DNA sequence: TGTGCCAGCAGCTTAGTAGGGCCGACAGCTACAGATACGCAGTATTTT. This codes for CASSLVGPTATDTQYF.

The V and J genes are TRBV4-2 and TRBJ2-1, with TRBD2 matching 7 bases. The germline CDR1 and CDR2 sequences are LGHNA and YNFKEQ. Unmatched junction bases numbered 14, after V lost 2 bases and J lost 7 bases. This CDR3 is 17 amino acids long. The CDR3 DNA is TGTGCCAGCAGCCAACCCCCAGGGAGCGGGACCGCAAATGAGCAGTTCTTC. Translating it yields CASSQPPGSGTANEQFF.

CDR3 bases: TGTGCCGTAAAAACATCCAGAGGTGGCTCAGGAAACACCATATATTTT. As protein: CAVKTSRGGSGNTIYF. The chain is built from TRBV30 and TRBJ1-3; D is unclear. Germline V CDR1 and CDR2: GTSNPN, SVGIG (reference sequence). This CDR3 spans 16 amino acids. V dropped 8 bases and J dropped 4 bases, with 24 bases sitting between them.

The chain employs TRBV24-1 and TRBJ1-5; D unresolved. The V gene's germline CDR1 is KGHDR and CDR2 SFDVKD. V lost 4 bases, J lost 7 bases, and 10 bases lay in between. The CDR3 contains 13 residues. CDR3 coding DNA: TGTGCCACCAGTGACGTTCTAGGCCAGCCCCAGCATTTT. Translating it yields CATSDVLGQPQHF.

CDR3 region: CASSFGGYEQYF. The CDR3 nucleotides read TGTGCCAGCAGTTTCGGAGGCTACGAGCAGTACTTC. The chain has TRBV27 and TRBJ2-7; D perhaps matches TRBD2 (5 bases). Germline CDR1 and CDR2: MNHEY and SMNVEV (reference sequence). The CDR3 sequence is 12 residues long. V was clipped by 3 bases and J by 3 bases, with 6 bases between them.

The chain joins TRBV7-9 to TRBJ1-6; no clear D gene. Germline V lookup: CDR1 SEHNR, CDR2 FQNEAQ (reference sequence). With 1 base removed from V and 7 bases from J, the gap between germline ends came to 8 bases. This CDR3 comprises 14 residues. Written as DNA, the CDR3 is TGTGCCAGCAGCTTAGAGTTAGAGAATTCACCCCTCCACTTT. As protein: CASSLELENSPLHF.

In DNA form, the CDR3 reads TGCGCCAGCAGCTTGGCTGGGGGGTTAACTAATGAAAAACTGTTTTTT. It specifies CASSLAGGLTNEKLFF. The chain employs TRBV5-1 and TRBJ1-4; D might be TRBD1 (5 bases). Deletions cut 0 bases from V and 1 base from J, with 10 bases between. The germline gives CDR1 SGHRS, CDR2 YFSETQ. This CDR3 is built from 16 residues.

This sequence joins TRBV2 and TRBJ2-7; 7 nucleotides align to TRBD1. Per germline, CDR1 SNHLY and CDR2 FYNNEI. Trimming cost V 6 bases and J 1 base; bases outside gene matches: 3. The CDR3 extends over 13 amino acids. The CDR3 loop reads CASSQQGSYEQYF. The CDR3, as DNA: TGTGCCAGCAGCCAACAGGGGTCCTACGAGCAGTACTTC.

This chain connects TRBV9 to TRBJ1-2; 7 nucleotides match TRBD1. V lost 2 bases, J lost 7 bases, and 8 bases stayed unmatched. Looked up from germline, CDR1 is SGDLS and CDR2 is YYNGEE. This CDR3 is 14 amino acids long. The CDR3 DNA reads as TGTGCCAGCAGCGTGAGCAGGGGGTTTAGTGGCTACACCTTC. It encodes CASSVSRGFSGYTF.

The CDR3 spells CASSGIGGNTEAFF. CDR3 DNA sequence: TGTGCCAGCAGTGGTATTGGAGGGAACACTGAAGCTTTCTTT. The rearrangement uses TRBV2 and TRBJ1-1; D ambiguous. Germline V lookup: CDR1 SNHLY, CDR2 FYNNEI. Trimming stripped 4 bases from V and 1 base from J, with 10 bases between. CDR3 size: 14 residues.

V and J are TRBV7-3 and TRBJ2-1; TRBD1 might be the D (5 bases). The V gene lost 0 bases and the J gene lost 6 bases, with 15 bases spanning the gap. The CDR3 consists of 16 residues. CDR1 and CDR2 (germline): SGHTA, FQGTGA. The chain's CDR3 is CASSLTAGQGLNEQFF. CDR3 nucleotides: TGTGCCAGCAGCTTAACGGCAGGGCAAGGTCTCAATGAGCAGTTCTTC. The whole variable domain, remainder taken from reference TRBV7-3 and TRBJ2-1, is GAGVSQTPSNKVTEKGKYVELRCDPISGHTALYWYRQSLGQGPEFLIYFQGTGAADDSGLPNDRFFAVRPEGSVSTLKIQRTERGDSAVYLCASSLTAGQGLNEQFFGPGTRLTVL.

This clone was recorded once. This chain joins TRBV5-1 and TRBJ1-2; 9 bases match TRBD1. Losses at the gene ends were 0 bases for V and 7 bases for J; bases not matched to a gene: 7. This CDR3 is built from 15 residues. In germline, CDR1 is SGHRS, CDR2 YFSETQ. The chain's CDR3 is CASSLEGTGRGGYTF. The CDR3 region has the DNA TGCGCCAGCAGCTTGGAGGGGACAGGGAGGGGTGGCTACACCTTC.

The chain uses TRBV28 and TRBJ2-1; tentatively, D is TRBD2 (5 bases). The CDR3 spans 13 residues. CDR1 is MDHEN and CDR2 is SYDVKM in the germline V gene. Trimming pared 5 bases from V and 2 bases from J, leaving 7 bases between. CDR3 DNA: TGTGCCAGCAGTCCCGGGACCTACAATGAGCAGTTCTTC. Its translation: CASSPGTYNEQFF.

This clone was seen only once. V gene TRBV2 combines with J gene TRBJ1-1; 7 nucleotides match TRBD1. Unmatched junction bases numbered 0, after V lost 1 base and J lost 4 bases. Germline-derived CDR1 and CDR2 are SNHLY and FYNNEI. The CDR3 has 13 residues. The CDR3 region is CASSEGQGTEAFF. CDR3 in DNA: TGTGCCAGCAGTGAAGGACAGGGCACTGAAGCTTTCTTT.

The chain is built from TRBV23-1 and TRBJ1-4, with TRBD1 identical over 7 bases. TRBV23-1 is sorted into the ORF group, with uncertain function. V gave up 3 bases and J gave up 8 bases; unmatched junction bases: 6. This CDR3 has 14 amino acids. The CDR3 loop is CASSQGLQGEKLFF. The CDR3 bases are TGCGCCAGCAGTCAGGGCCTACAGGGGGAAAAACTGTTTTTT.

The chain uses TRBV25-1 and TRBJ2-5, with a weak D call TRBD1 (6 bases). Trimming removed 1 base from V and 2 bases from J, with 20 bases in between. This CDR3 is 18 amino acids long. Germline V gene data show CDR1 as MGHDK and CDR2 as SYGVNS. For the CDR3, the DNA is TGTGCCAGCAGTGAATTTAAAGGACAGCCCCGATTTCAAGAGACCCAGTACTTC. Amino acids: CASSEFKGQPRFQETQYF.

This clone was detected only once. V gene TRBV6-2 or TRBV6-3 combines with J gene TRBJ1-2, with TRBD1 matching over 7 bases. CDR3 size: 17 residues. Germline V gene data show CDR1 as MNHEY and CDR2 as SVGEGT. V shed 4 bases, J shed 2 bases, and the junction held 13 bases outside the gene matches. CDR3 sequence: CASSSASLGTENYGYTF. The CDR3 region has the DNA TGTGCCAGCAGTTCGGCCAGCCTCGGGACAGAAAACTATGGCTACACCTTC.

The chain combines TRBV7-9 with TRBJ2-1; D possibly corresponds to TRBD1 (5 bases). The CDR3 loop spans 13 amino acids. V was trimmed by 5 bases and J by 8 bases, leaving 13 bases between them. Germline V gene data show CDR1 as SEHNR and CDR2 as FQNEAQ (reference sequence). The CDR3 is CASSHQGWDEQFF. The CDR3 bases are TGTGCCAGCAGCCATCAGGGTTGGGATGAGCAGTTCTTC.

The chain recombines TRBV18 with TRBJ2-5, with TRBD1 matching 9 bases. The CDR3 is 14 amino acids. J lost 4 bases, V lost 1 base, and 1 base had no gene match. The germline V gene encodes CDR1 KGHSH and CDR2 LQKENI. CDR3: CASSPRTGAETQYF. CDR3 DNA: TGTGCCAGCTCACCACGGACAGGGGCAGAGACCCAGTACTTC.

The chain's CDR3 is CASSVQGVDQYF. The CDR3, as DNA: TGTGCCAGCAGCGTACAGGGGGTAGATCAGTATTTT. The V call is TRBV9, the J call TRBJ2-3, with 7 bases lining up with TRBD1. Germline loops: CDR1 SGDLS, CDR2 YYNGEE. The J segment lost 12 bases and the V segment lost 1 base, leaving 5 bases of the junction unmatched. The CDR3 contains 12 residues. Full variable domain (rest looked up from reference TRBV9 and TRBJ2-3): DSGVTQTPKHLITATGQRVTLRCSPRSGDLSVYWYQQSLDQGLQFLIQYYNGEERAKGNILERFSAQQFPDLHSELNLSSLELGDSALYFCASSVQGVDQYFGPGTRLTVL.

V usage is TRBV24-1 and J usage is TRBJ2-7; 8 nucleotides agree with TRBD2. V dropped 6 bases and J dropped 9; count of bases not matched to a gene: 9. The CDR3 has 13 residues. In germline, CDR1 is KGHDR, CDR2 SFDVKD. The CDR3, as DNA: TGTGCCACCAGTCAACGGGGGGGCTGGAGGCAGTACTTC. The encoded protein is CATSQRGGWRQYF.

The chain uses TRBV24-1 and TRBJ2-5; unclear D gene. V dropped 4 bases and J dropped 1 base, with 15 bases sitting between them. Germline V gene data show CDR1 as KGHDR and CDR2 as SFDVKD. The length of the CDR3 is 16 residues. CDR3 nucleotide sequence: TGTGCCACCAGTGACTCCTCGCACGGTATCCAAGAGACCCAGTACTTC. Encoded protein: CATSDSSHGIQETQYF.